This T cell receptor (beta chain) originates from a study of CD8 T cells in ankylosing spondylitis (dated by TCRdb to about 2017). Some background on the complete study: T cell receptor beta repertoires were profiled in healthy donors and ankylosing spondylitis patients so that disease-linked TCR variants could be found. The whole study cohort included 108 healthy donors and roughly 24 ankylosing spondylitis patients. Samples of peripheral blood were taken, and for ankylosing spondylitis patients, synovial fluid was collected as well.

This clonotype was seen a handful of times. Its antigen is still unknown. The sample holds no much larger clone one base away, and base qualities are not on file. CDR1 and CDR2 were assigned from the germline V gene as SGHRS and YFSETQ. Spanning cysteine to phenylalanine, the CDR3 consists of 17 amino acids. Just CDR3 DNA is preserved here, 51 bases in frame from base 1. Ends trimmed: V by 0 bases, J by 5 bases; bases unmatched to a gene: 8. Study-wide findings and limitations: Some motif variants had previously been reported in the synovial fluid and blood of reactive arthritis patients, which suggests shared mechanisms of disease initiation. In peripheral blood, the disease-linked clones were found at relatively low frequencies and had a CD8+ phenotype. Blood from ankylosing spondylitis patients appeared to be characterized by a TCR beta motif made up of about 8 highly homologous amino acid variants. According to the report, matched synovial fluid samples from ankylosing spondylitis patients were significantly enriched for the disease-linked clones.

Sequencing used an Illumina HiSeq 2500. TCR beta libraries were prepared by quantitative 5'-RACE with molecular barcodes. For the original study's pipeline: A new computational method based on a probabilistic model of VDJ rearrangement was used to identify disease-linked TCR variants. TCRdb trimmed public reads at Q25 via fastp, called clones via MiXCR and kept in-frame beta chains. Every entry covers one CDR3 protein and lists the most common genes and DNA from its rows. The V and J calls and clone size are TCRdb's, not the authors'. Counted in this sample were some 120,000 distinct CDR3 sequences; around 15% of them appeared once. Clones ranked in the top ten supply approximately 3.1% of the sample.

The TCR comes from a female donor with ankylosing spondylitis or in good health (not recorded which). The rearranged segments are TRBV5-1 and TRBJ2-2; TRBD2 lines up with 9 middle nucleotides. What was sequenced was blood, either unsorted or a sorted T cell fraction (not recorded which). The DNA is TGCGCCAGCAGCTTGGAAGCGGCGGGAGGGTTGACCGGGGAGCTGTTTTTT. The resulting protein is CASSLEAAGGLTGELFF.